This is a list of T cell receptor beta chains from one sample in a study of beta chain features in type 1 diabetes. Clones were sequenced by immunoSEQ multiplex PCR, and TCRdb holds only the in-frame ones, with some missing. The sample holds 130,000 or so clones, around 10% seen once. The sequenced sample was central memory CD4+ T cells from blood. All receptors derive from a man younger than 40 with type 1 diabetes. CDR3s include the opening cysteine and the closing phenylalanine or tryptophan. A D gene is named only where the DNA matches it firmly. Clone size is stated in some rows and not others, as once, few, many or a class when expanded.

TRBD1 | TRBJ2-6 | . | TRBV29-1 | CSVARTGGVGGAGANVLTF | TGCAGCGTGGCTAGGACAGGGGGAGTTGGGGGAGCTGGGGCCAACGTCCTGACTTTC
. | TRBJ2-5 | few | TRBV5-4 | CASSTPGFQETQYF | TGTGCCAGCAGCACTCCGGGATTCCAAGAGACCCAGTACTTC
TRBD2 | TRBJ2-1 | . | TRBV7-8 | CASSLGWRGAYNEQFF | TGTGCCAGCAGCTTAGGGTGGCGGGGGGCTTACAATGAGCAGTTCTTC
. | TRBJ1-2 | . | TRBV7-2 | CASSLQGRQYGYTF | TGTGCCAGCAGCTTACAGGGGCGGCAGTATGGCTACACCTTC
. | TRBJ1-6 | few | TRBV9 | CASSVLSYNSPLHF | TGTGCCAGCAGCGTACTCTCCTATAATTCACCCCTCCACTTT
. | TRBJ1-4 | . | TRBV18 | CASSPPGGAEKLFF | TGTGCCAGCTCACCCCCCGGCGGGGCTGAAAAACTGTTTTTT
. | TRBJ1-6 | . | TRBV27 | CASSLARDNSPLHF | TGTGCCAGCAGTTTGGCCAGGGATAATTCACCCCTCCACTTT
. | TRBJ2-5 | few | TRBV19 | CASRGPRGTQYF | TGTGCCAGTAGAGGCCCGCGCGGGACCCAGTACTTC
. | TRBJ1-1 | few | TRBV19 | CASIVRGTVTEAFF | TGTGCCAGTATTGTTAGGGGAACGGTCACTGAAGCTTTCTTT
. | TRBJ1-5 | . | TRBV5-1 | CASSSGFGNQPQHF | TGCGCCAGCAGCTCAGGGTTTGGCAATCAGCCCCAGCATTTT
. | TRBJ2-3 | . | TRBV7-9 | CASSVGTANTDTQYF | TGTGCCAGCAGCGTCGGGACTGCCAACACAGATACGCAGTATTTT
. | TRBJ1-2 | few | TRBV5-4 | CASSLAGTLLYGYTF | TGTGCCAGCAGCTTGGCTGGGACACTCTTATATGGCTACACCTTC
. | TRBJ2-2 | medium-sized | TRBV4-2 | CATGTSNTGELFF | TGTGCCACTGGGACTTCGAACACCGGGGAGCTGTTTTTT
. | TRBJ2-7 | . | TRBV4-3 | CASSQGHGEGQYF | TGCGCCAGCAGCCAAGGACACGGTGAAGGGCAGTACTTC
TRBD2 | TRBJ2-5 | . | TRBV11-2 | CASSLGLAGRQETQYF | TGTGCCAGCAGCTTAGGGCTAGCGGGACGCCAAGAGACCCAGTACTTC
. | TRBJ1-1 | . | TRBV10-3 | CAISEQVNTEAFF | TGTGCCATCAGTGAACAAGTGAACACTGAAGCTTTCTTT
TRBD1 | TRBJ1-4 | few | TRBV2 | CASSANRGEEKLFF | TGTGCCAGCAGTGCTAACAGGGGTGAAGAAAAACTGTTTTTT
. | TRBJ1-1 | . | TRBV9 | CASSVGDSRNTEAFF | TGTGCCAGCAGCGTAGGTGACAGCCGGAACACTGAAGCTTTCTTT
TRBD2 | TRBJ2-1 | . | TRBV9 | CASSVGLEYNEQFF | TGTGCCAGCAGCGTGGGACTAGAGTACAATGAGCAGTTCTTC
TRBD2 | TRBJ2-3 | few | TRBV18 | CASRSTSGGPDTQYF | TGTGCCAGCCGGTCGACTAGCGGGGGGCCAGATACGCAGTATTTT
. | TRBJ1-6 | few | TRBV27 | CASSFLGGADNSPLHF | TGTGCCAGCAGTTTTCTGGGGGGGGCTGATAATTCACCCCTCCACTTT
TRBD1 | TRBJ2-3 | . | TRBV7-8 | CASSPKGQSTDTQYF | TGTGCCAGCAGCCCGAAGGGACAGAGCACAGATACGCAGTATTTT
. | TRBJ2-1 | few | TRBV9 | CASSALQEFDEQFF | TGTGCCAGCAGCGCATTACAGGAGTTCGATGAGCAGTTCTTC
. | TRBJ2-4 | . | TRBV6-1 | CASSELGRQLAKNIQYF | TGTGCCAGCAGTGAACTGGGCCGGCAACTAGCCAAAAACATTCAGTACTTC
. | TRBJ1-5 | few | TRBV27 | CASSGSFGQPQHF | TGTGCCAGCAGCGGGTCTTTTGGACAGCCCCAGCATTTT
. | TRBJ2-5 | . | TRBV7-3 | CASSLSGYETQYF | TGTGCCAGCAGCTTGTCCGGGTACGAGACCCAGTACTTC
. | TRBJ2-7 | few | TRBV7-2 | CASSLEGGTWSYEQYF | TGTGCCAGCAGCTTAGAGGGGGGGACCTGGTCCTACGAGCAGTACTTC
. | TRBJ2-1 | few | TRBV5-4 | CASSFEAYSYNEQFF | TGTGCCAGCAGCTTCGAAGCTTACTCCTACAATGAGCAGTTCTTC
. | TRBJ1-1 | . | TRBV9 | CASSVALGGNTEAFF | TGTGCCAGCAGCGTAGCTCTGGGGGGGAACACTGAAGCTTTCTTT
. | TRBJ2-3 | few | TRBV29-1 | CSAEGGAGTDTQYF | TGCAGCGCTGAGGGGGGGGCTGGCACAGATACGCAGTATTTT
TRBD2 | TRBJ2-5 | . | TRBV27 | CASALGGSPQETQYF | TGTGCCAGCGCCCTCGGGGGGTCCCCCCAAGAGACCCAGTACTTC
. | TRBJ1-1 | . | TRBV14 | CASSQGQGSMNTEAFF | TGTGCCAGCAGCCAAGGGCAGGGTTCTATGAACACTGAAGCTTTCTTT
TRBD2 | TRBJ2-5 | . | TRBV7-2 | CASSLNSGGQETQYF | TGTGCCAGCAGCTTGAATAGCGGGGGGCAAGAGACCCAGTACTTC
. | TRBJ2-5 | few | TRBV29-1 | CSVIGLQETQYF | TGCAGCGTAATCGGACTTCAAGAGACCCAGTACTTC
TRBD2 | TRBJ2-2 | few | TRBV7-9 | CAFRRPGTSEAGELFF | TGTGCCTTCCGGCGACCCGGGACTAGCGAGGCCGGGGAGCTGTTTTTT
TRBD1 | TRBJ2-1 | . | TRBV2 | CASSGQGNEQFF | TGTGCCAGCAGTGGACAGGGGAATGAGCAGTTCTTC
TRBD1 | TRBJ2-2 | . | TRBV28 | CASSSPGQGTGELFF | TGTGCCAGCAGTTCACCGGGACAGGGGACCGGGGAGCTGTTTTTT
TRBD2 | TRBJ2-1 | . | TRBV5-1 | CASRTSGNDNEQFF | TGCGCCAGCAGGACTAGCGGGAACGACAATGAGCAGTTCTTC
. | TRBJ1-5 | few | TRBV28 | CASSPVGNQPQHF | TGTGCCAGCAGCCCGGTGGGCAATCAGCCCCAGCATTTT
TRBD1 | TRBJ2-7 | medium-sized | TRBV18 | CASSAGQGDWVFF | TGTGCCAGCTCAGCCGGACAGGGGGATTGGGTATTCTTC
. | TRBJ2-6 | . | TRBV5-1 | CASSMRSTDSGANVLTF | TGCGCCAGCAGCATGAGATCTACCGATTCTGGGGCCAACGTCCTGACTTTC
. | TRBJ1-2 | few | TRBV6-5 | CASSSQGYYGYTF | TGTGCCAGCAGTTCCCAGGGGTACTATGGCTACACCTTC
TRBD2 | TRBJ2-7 | many | TRBV7-2 | CASSSNSGGAEQYF | TGTGCCAGCAGCTCCAATAGCGGGGGGGCCGAGCAGTACTTC
TRBD2 | TRBJ2-3 | . | TRBV11-2 | CASSLSGTSGDTQYF | TGTGCCAGCAGCTTATCTGGGACTAGCGGAGATACGCAGTATTTT
. | TRBJ1-1 | . | TRBV5-1 | CASSLGRNTEAFF | TGCGCCAGCAGCTTGGGTCGGAACACTGAAGCTTTCTTT
TRBD1 | TRBJ2-7 | few | TRBV25-1 | CASSDPAAGGYEQYF | TGTGCCAGCAGTGACCCGGCGGCAGGGGGCTACGAGCAGTACTTC
TRBD2 | TRBJ2-3 | few | TRBV4-2 | CASSQDRVAGGDTQYF | TGTGCCAGCAGCCAAGATCGAGTAGCGGGGGGTGATACGCAGTATTTT
. | TRBJ2-1 | . | TRBV7-3 | CASSSDSSQQFF | TGTGCCAGCAGCTCAGACTCCAGCCAGCAGTTCTTC
. | TRBJ1-5 | few | TRBV18 | CASSPRSSNQPQHF | TGTGCCAGCTCACCACGCAGTAGCAATCAGCCCCAGCATTTT
TRBD1 | TRBJ1-5 | . | TRBV10-3 | CAISERTGRNQPQHF | TGTGCCATCAGTGAGCGGACAGGGCGCAATCAGCCCCAGCATTTT
TRBD1 | TRBJ1-1 | few | TRBV7-2 | CASRGQGPQYTEAFF | TGTGCCAGCAGGGGACAGGGCCCGCAGTACACTGAAGCTTTCTTT
. | TRBJ2-3 | . | TRBV5-1 | CASSFLGGTDTQYF | TGCGCCAGCAGCTTCTTAGGGGGCACAGATACGCAGTATTTT
TRBD2 | TRBJ2-3 | . | TRBV30 | CAWSLGGREADTQYF | TGTGCCTGGAGTTTGGGGGGGCGGGAGGCAGATACGCAGTATTTT
TRBD2 | TRBJ2-1 | . | TRBV10-3 | CAISGQRGISSYNEQFF | TGTGCCATCAGTGGCCAGCGGGGGATTAGCTCCTACAATGAGCAGTTCTTC
. | TRBJ1-1 | . | TRBV9 | CASSNRNTEAFF | TGTGCCAGCAGCAACAGGAACACTGAAGCTTTCTTT
TRBD1 | TRBJ1-1 | . | TRBV11-2 | CASSLAGQVNTEAFF | TGTGCCAGCAGCCTGGCGGGACAGGTGAACACTGAAGCTTTCTTT
. | TRBJ1-1 | few | TRBV15 | CATSRDPVEDTEAFF | TGTGCCACCAGCAGAGATCCCGTGGAGGACACTGAAGCTTTCTTT
. | TRBJ2-1 | . | TRBV7-2 | CASSRGGWEQFF | TGTGCCAGCAGCCGAGGGGGATGGGAGCAGTTCTTC
. | TRBJ2-1 | . | TRBV15 | CATSSLTGSSYNEQFF | TGTGCCACCAGCAGTCTAACAGGTAGCTCCTACAATGAGCAGTTCTTC